These 11 T cell receptor beta chains originate from one sample sequenced in a study of blood T cell repertoires in COVID-19 (dated by TCRdb to 2019 to 2021). The library was made by the immunoSEQ multiplex PCR assay. TCRdb took over this immuneACCESS table, retaining in-frame rearrangements with V and J assigned. Such tables are incomplete; in checked studies, under half of the missing clones stem from an unresolved V gene, and the remainder is unexplained. This sample gives roughly 150,000 clones in total; roughly 80% of them show up just once. The top ten clones comprise more than 5% of the sample. Source material: PBMCs or T cells enriched from blood (not recorded which). The receptors were gathered from a woman aged 40 to 50 who had recovered from COVID-19.

This sequence joins TRBV15 and TRBJ1-1; weak D call: TRBD1 (5 bases). Germline V gene sequence: CDR1 LNHNV, CDR2 YYDKDF (reference sequence). This CDR3 has 14 residues. Trimming left V 0 bases short and J 6 bases short, with 11 bases between. CDR3 loop: CATSREVGLAEAFF. The DNA for the CDR3 is TGTGCCACCAGCAGAGAGGTGGGGCTCGCTGAAGCTTTCTTT.

The rearrangement uses TRBV9 and TRBJ1-1, with D maybe TRBD1 (6 bases). There are 12 residues in the CDR3. Germline values: CDR1 SGDLS, CDR2 YYNGEE. The V gene lost 0 bases and the J gene lost 8 bases, with 8 bases spanning the gap. The CDR3 DNA reads as TGTGCCAGCAGCGTAGGAGGGGGAGAAGCTTTCTTT. Its protein product is CASSVGGGEAFF.

The chain employs TRBV9 and TRBJ1-1, with D unresolved. Between the trimmed V and J ends, which lost 3 bases and 1 base, there was a span of 10 bases. The CDR3 spans 14 residues. Germline V gene data show CDR1 as SGDLS and CDR2 as YYNGEE. This CDR3 reads CASSGRGPNTEAFF. The CDR3 region has the DNA TGTGCCAGCAGCGGGAGAGGTCCGAACACTGAAGCTTTCTTT.

This chain joins TRBV6-5 and TRBJ1-3; TRBD1 matches 10 bases. The length of the CDR3 is 14 residues. Germline CDR1 MNHEY, CDR2 SVGAGI. In DNA, the CDR3 is TGTGCTACAACCGGGACAGGGGATGGAAACACCATATATTTT. This gives the protein CATTGTGDGNTIYF.

This clone was seen only once. The chain couples TRBV10-1 to TRBJ2-3; 7 positions agree with TRBD2. Germline trimming cut 3 bases from V and 4 bases from J; bases unmatched to any gene: 7. CDR1 is WNHNN, CDR2 SYGVQD, per germline (reference sequence). This CDR3 is built from 15 residues. CDR3 region: CASSDRRGGADTQYF. The CDR3 DNA reads as TGCGCCAGCAGTGATCGGCGGGGAGGGGCAGATACGCAGTATTTT.

CDR3 sequence (DNA): TGTGCCAGCAGCGACGTGGGGGTAGCGGGACCGGGAGAGACCCAGTACTTC. It translates to CASSDVGVAGPGETQYF. The gene calls are TRBV5-4 and TRBJ2-5; 8 positions match TRBD2. CDR1 is SGHNT, CDR2 YYREEE, per germline (reference sequence). CDR3 length: 17 residues. Trimming took 4 bases from V and 4 from J; bases not matched to a gene: 15.

This chain connects TRBV9 to TRBJ2-1; the match to TRBD2 covers 11 bases. J lost 4 bases, V lost 4 bases, and 4 bases had no gene match. CDR3 length: 15 residues. Germline V CDR1 and CDR2: SGDLS, YYNGEE. Here the CDR3 DNA reads TGTGCCAGCAGCAGGAGGACTAGCGGGTACAATGAGCAGTTCTTC. Encoded protein: CASSRRTSGYNEQFF.

V gene TRBV27 combines with J gene TRBJ2-3, with 7 positions matching TRBD2. The germline V gene encodes CDR1 MNHEY and CDR2 SMNVEV (reference sequence). The J segment lost 3 bases and the V segment lost 1 base, leaving 1 base of the junction unmatched. This CDR3 spans 14 amino acids. The CDR3 bases are TGTGCCAGCAGTTTATGGGGGGGGACAGATACGCAGTATTTT. As protein: CASSLWGGTDTQYF.

The chain carries TRBV7-8 and TRBJ2-1, with D possibly TRBD2 on 6 matching bases. Germline CDR1 is SGHVS and CDR2 is FQNEAQ. This CDR3 is built from 16 residues. Trimming pared 5 bases from V and 0 bases from J, leaving 14 bases between. The CDR3 reads CASSATHGSSYNEQFF. The CDR3 region has the DNA TGTGCCAGCAGCGCAACCCACGGGAGCTCCTACAATGAGCAGTTCTTC. Full variable domain (missing parts from reference TRBV7-8 and TRBJ2-1): GAGVSQSPRYKVAKRGQDVALRCDPISGHVSLFWYQQALGQGPEFLTYFQNEAQLDKSGLPSDRFFAERPEGSVSTLKIQRTQQEDSAVYLCASSATHGSSYNEQFFGPGTRLTVL.

This clone was picked up many times. The genes are TRBV7-9 and TRBJ2-1, with D perhaps TRBD2 (7 bases). This CDR3 has 16 amino acids. Germline V gene lookup returns CDR1 SEHNR and CDR2 FQNEAQ (reference sequence). V dropped 5 bases and J dropped 2 bases, with 16 bases sitting between them. CDR3 sequence: CASSPFVGGPYNEQFF. CDR3 nucleotides: TGTGCCAGCAGCCCCTTTGTCGGGGGGCCCTACAATGAGCAGTTCTTC.

The V call is TRBV29-1, the J call TRBJ1-1; D gene unclear. The CDR3 runs 13 residues. Looked up from germline, CDR1 is SQVTM and CDR2 is ANQGSEA. V shed 6 bases and J shed 1 base, with 12 bases lying between them. The CDR3 bases are TGCAGCGTGGCCCCCACCCCGAACACTGAAGCTTTCTTT. Amino acids: CSVAPTPNTEAFF. Combining the CDR3 with reference TRBV29-1 and TRBJ1-1 gives the whole variable domain SAVISQKPSRDICQRGTSLTIQCQVDSQVTMMFWYRQQPGQSLTLIATANQGSEATYESGFVIDKFPISRPNLTFSTLTVSNMSPEDSSIYLCSVAPTPNTEAFFGQGTRLTVV.